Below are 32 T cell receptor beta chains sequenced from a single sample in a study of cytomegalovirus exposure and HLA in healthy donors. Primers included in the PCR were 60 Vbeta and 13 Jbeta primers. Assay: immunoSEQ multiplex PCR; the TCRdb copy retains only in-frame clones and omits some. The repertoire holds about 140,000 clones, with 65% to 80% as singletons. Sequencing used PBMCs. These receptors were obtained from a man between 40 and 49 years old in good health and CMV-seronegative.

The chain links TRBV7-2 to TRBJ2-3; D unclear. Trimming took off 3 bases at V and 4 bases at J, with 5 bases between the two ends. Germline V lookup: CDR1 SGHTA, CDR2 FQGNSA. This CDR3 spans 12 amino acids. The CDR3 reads CASSFFADTQYF. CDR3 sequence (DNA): TGTGCCAGCAGCTTTTTCGCAGATACGCAGTATTTT.

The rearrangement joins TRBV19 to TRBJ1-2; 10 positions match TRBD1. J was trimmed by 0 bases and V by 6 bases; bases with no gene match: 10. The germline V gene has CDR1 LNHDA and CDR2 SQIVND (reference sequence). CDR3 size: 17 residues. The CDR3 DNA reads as TGTGCCAGTAGACATACAGGACAGGGGGGAGCTAACTATGGCTACACCTTC. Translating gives CASRHTGQGGANYGYTF.

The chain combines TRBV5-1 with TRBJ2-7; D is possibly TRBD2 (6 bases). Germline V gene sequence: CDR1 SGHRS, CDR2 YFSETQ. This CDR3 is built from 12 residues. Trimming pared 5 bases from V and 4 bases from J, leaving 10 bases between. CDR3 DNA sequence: TGCGCCAGCAGATATGGGAGGTACGAGCAGTACTTC. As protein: CASRYGRYEQYF.

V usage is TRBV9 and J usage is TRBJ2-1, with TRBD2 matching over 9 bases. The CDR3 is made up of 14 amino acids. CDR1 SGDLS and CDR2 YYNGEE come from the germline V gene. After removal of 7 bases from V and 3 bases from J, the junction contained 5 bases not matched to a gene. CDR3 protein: CASSLAGIYNEQFF. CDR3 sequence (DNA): TGTGCCAGCTCGCTAGCGGGAATCTACAATGAGCAGTTCTTC.

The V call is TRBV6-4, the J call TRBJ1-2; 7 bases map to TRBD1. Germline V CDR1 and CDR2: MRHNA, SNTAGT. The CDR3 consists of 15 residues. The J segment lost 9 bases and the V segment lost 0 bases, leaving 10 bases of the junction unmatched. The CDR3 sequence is CASSDSRGGSTRYTF. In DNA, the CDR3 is TGTGCCAGCAGTGACTCGAGAGGGGGCAGTACTCGCTACACCTTC.

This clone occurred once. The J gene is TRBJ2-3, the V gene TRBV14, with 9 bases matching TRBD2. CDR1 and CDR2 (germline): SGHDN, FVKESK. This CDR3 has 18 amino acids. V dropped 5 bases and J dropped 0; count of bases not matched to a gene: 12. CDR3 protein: CASSSRKTSGFSTDTQYF. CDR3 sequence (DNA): TGTGCCAGCAGCTCCCGCAAGACTAGCGGCTTTAGCACAGATACGCAGTATTTT.

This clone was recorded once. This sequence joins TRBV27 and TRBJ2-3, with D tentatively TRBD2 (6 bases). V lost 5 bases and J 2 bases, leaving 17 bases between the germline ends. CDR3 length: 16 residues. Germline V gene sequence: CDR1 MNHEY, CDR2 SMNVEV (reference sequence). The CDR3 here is CASSPRPGAPTDTQYF. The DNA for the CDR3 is TGTGCCAGCAGTCCCCGCCCGGGAGCCCCCACAGATACGCAGTATTTT.

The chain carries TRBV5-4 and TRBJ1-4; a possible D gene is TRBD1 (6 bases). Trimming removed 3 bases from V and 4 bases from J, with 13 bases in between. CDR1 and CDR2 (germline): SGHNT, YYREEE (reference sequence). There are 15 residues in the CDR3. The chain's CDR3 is CASSYADRDNEKLFF. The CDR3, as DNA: TGTGCCAGCAGCTACGCGGACAGAGATAATGAAAAACTGTTTTTT. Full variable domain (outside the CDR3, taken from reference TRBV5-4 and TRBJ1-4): ETGVTQSPTHLIKTRGQQVTLRCSSQSGHNTVSWYQQALGQGPQFIFQYYREEENGRGNFPPRFSGLQFPNYSSELNVNALELDDSALYLCASSYADRDNEKLFFGSGTQLSVL.

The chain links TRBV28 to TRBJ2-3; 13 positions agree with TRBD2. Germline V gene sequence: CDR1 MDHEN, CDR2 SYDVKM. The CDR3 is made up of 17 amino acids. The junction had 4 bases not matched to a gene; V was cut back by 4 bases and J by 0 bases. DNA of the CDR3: TGTGCCAGCAGTTCCGGACTAGCGGGGGCTAGCACAGATACGCAGTATTTT. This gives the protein CASSSGLAGASTDTQYF. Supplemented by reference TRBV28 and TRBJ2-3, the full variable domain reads DVKVTQSSRYLVKRTGEKVFLECVQDMDHENMFWYRQDPGLGLRLIYFSYDVKMKEKGDIPEGYSVSREKKERFSLILESASTNQTSMYLCASSSGLAGASTDTQYFGPGTRLTVL.

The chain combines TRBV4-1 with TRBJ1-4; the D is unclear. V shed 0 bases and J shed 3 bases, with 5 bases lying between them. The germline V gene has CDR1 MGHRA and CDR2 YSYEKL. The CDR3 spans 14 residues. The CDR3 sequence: CASSQDPANEKLFF. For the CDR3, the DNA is TGCGCCAGCAGCCAAGACCCGGCTAATGAAAAACTGTTTTTT.

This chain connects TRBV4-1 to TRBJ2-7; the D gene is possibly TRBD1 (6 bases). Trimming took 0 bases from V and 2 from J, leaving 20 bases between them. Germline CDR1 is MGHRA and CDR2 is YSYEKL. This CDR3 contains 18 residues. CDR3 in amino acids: CASSQERARTVTTYEQYF. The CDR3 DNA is TGCGCCAGCAGCCAAGAGAGGGCGCGGACAGTGACAACCTACGAGCAGTACTTC.

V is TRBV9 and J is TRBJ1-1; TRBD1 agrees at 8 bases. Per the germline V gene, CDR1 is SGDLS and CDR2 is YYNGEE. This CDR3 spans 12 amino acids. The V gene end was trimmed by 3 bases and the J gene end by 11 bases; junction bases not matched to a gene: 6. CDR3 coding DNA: TGTGCCAGCAGCGGAATGGACAGGGCGGCTTTCTTT. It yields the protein CASSGMDRAAFF.

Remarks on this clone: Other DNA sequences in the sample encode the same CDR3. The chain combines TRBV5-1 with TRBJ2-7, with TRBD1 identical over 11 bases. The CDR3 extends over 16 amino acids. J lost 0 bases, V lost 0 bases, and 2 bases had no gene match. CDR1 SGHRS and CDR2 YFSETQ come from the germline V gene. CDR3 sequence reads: CASSLGGTGGSYEQYF. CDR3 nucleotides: TGCGCCAGCAGCTTGGGGGGGACAGGGGGCTCCTACGAGCAGTACTTC.

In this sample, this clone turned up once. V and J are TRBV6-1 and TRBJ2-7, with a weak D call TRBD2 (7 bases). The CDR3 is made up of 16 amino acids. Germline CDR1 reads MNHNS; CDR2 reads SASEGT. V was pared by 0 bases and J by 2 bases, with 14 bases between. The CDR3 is CASSEAPGAGAYEQYF. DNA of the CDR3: TGTGCCAGCAGTGAAGCCCCAGGGGCGGGGGCCTACGAGCAGTACTTC.

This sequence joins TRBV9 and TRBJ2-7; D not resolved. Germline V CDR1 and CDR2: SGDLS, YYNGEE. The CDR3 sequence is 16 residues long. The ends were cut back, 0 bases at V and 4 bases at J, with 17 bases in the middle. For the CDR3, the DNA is TGTGCCAGCAGCGTAGCTGCAGGAACAAATACATACGAGCAGTACTTC. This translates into CASSVAAGTNTYEQYF.

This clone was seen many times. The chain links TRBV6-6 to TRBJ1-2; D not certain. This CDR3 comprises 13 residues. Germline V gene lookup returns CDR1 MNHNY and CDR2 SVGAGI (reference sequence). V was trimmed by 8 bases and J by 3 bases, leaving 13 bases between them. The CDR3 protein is CASAPQDDYGYTF. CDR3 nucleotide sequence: TGTGCCAGCGCGCCGCAGGATGACTATGGCTACACCTTC.

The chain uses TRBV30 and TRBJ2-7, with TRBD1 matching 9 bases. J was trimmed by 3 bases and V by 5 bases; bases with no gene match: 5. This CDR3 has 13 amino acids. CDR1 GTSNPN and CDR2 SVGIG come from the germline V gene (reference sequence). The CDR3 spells CAWSLDRGYEQYF. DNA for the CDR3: TGTGCCTGGTCCTTGGACAGGGGCTACGAGCAGTACTTC.

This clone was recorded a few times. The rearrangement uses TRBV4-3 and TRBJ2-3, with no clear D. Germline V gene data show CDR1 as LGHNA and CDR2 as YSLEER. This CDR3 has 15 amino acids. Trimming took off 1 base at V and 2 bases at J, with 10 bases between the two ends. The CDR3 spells CASSQGLEATDTQYF. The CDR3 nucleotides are TGCGCCAGCAGCCAAGGACTCGAGGCCACAGATACGCAGTATTTT.

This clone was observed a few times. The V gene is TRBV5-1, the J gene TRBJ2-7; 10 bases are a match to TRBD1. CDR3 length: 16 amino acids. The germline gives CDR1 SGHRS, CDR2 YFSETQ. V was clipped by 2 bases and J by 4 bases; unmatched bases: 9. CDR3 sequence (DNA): TGCGCCAGCAGCTTATTACCCCCGGGACAGGGGTACGAGCAGTACTTC. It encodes CASSLLPPGQGYEQYF. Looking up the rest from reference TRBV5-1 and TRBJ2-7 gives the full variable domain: KAGVTQTPRYLIKTRGQQVTLSCSPISGHRSVSWYQQTPGQGLQFLFEYFSETQRNKGNFPGRFSGRQFSNSRSEMNVSTLELGDSALYLCASSLLPPGQGYEQYFGPGTRLTVT.

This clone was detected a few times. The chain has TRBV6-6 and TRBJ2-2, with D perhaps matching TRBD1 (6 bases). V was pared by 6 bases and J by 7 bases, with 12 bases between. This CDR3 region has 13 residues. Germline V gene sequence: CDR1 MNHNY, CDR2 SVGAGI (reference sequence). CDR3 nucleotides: TGTGCCAGCAGATCACAGGGCATCGGGGAGCTGTTTTTT. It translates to CASRSQGIGELFF.

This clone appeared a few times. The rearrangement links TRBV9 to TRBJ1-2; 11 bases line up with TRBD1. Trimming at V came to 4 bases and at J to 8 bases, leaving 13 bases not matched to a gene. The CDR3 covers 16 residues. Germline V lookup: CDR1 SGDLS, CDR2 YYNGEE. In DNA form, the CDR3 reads TGTGCCAGCAGCCCCCGGACAGGGGGCGGTTTGGGCGGCTACACCTTC. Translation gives CASSPRTGGGLGGYTF.

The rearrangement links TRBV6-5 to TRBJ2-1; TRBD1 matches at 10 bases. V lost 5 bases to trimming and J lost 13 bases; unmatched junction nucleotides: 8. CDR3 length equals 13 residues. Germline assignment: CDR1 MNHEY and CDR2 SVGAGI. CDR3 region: CASSAPGQGTQFF. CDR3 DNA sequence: TGTGCCAGCAGTGCCCCGGGACAGGGGACCCAGTTCTTC.

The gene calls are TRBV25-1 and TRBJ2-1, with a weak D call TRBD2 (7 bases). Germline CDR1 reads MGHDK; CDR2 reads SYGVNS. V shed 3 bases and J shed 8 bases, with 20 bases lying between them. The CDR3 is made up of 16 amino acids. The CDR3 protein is CASSDPGRGALDEQFF. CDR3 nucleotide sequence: TGTGCCAGCAGTGATCCAGGTCGGGGGGCCCTCGATGAGCAGTTCTTC.

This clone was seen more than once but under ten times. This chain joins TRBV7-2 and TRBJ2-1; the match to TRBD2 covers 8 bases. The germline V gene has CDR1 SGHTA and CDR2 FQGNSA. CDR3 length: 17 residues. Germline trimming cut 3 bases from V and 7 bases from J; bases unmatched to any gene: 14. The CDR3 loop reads CASSFQGLAGGSNEQFF. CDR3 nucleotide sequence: TGTGCCAGCAGCTTTCAGGGTCTCGCGGGGGGATCAAATGAGCAGTTCTTC.

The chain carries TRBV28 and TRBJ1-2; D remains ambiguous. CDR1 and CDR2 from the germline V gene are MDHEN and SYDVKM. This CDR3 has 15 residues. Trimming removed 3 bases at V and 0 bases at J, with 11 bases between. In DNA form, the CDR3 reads TGTGCCAGCAGTTTTCCGGCGGTCCCTAACTATGGCTACACCTTC. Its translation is CASSFPAVPNYGYTF.

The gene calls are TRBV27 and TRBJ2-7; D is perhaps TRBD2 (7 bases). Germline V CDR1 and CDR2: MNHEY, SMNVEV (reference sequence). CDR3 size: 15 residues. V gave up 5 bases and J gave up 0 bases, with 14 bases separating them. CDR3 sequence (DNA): TGTGCCAGCAGTGGGGGGGCGAGGGGCTCCTACGAGCAGTACTTC. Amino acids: CASSGGARGSYEQYF.

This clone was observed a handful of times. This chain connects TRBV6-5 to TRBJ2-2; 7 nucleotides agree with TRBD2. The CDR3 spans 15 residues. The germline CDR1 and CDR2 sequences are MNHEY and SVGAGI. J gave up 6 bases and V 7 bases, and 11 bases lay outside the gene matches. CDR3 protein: CASKPGLTPAGELFF. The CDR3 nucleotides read TGTGCCAGCAAGCCGGGACTAACTCCTGCCGGGGAGCTGTTTTTT.

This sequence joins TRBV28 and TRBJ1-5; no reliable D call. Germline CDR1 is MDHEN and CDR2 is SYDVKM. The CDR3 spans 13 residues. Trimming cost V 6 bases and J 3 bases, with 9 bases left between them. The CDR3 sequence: CASRSSINQPQHF. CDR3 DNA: TGTGCCAGCAGGAGCTCGATCAATCAGCCCCAGCATTTT.

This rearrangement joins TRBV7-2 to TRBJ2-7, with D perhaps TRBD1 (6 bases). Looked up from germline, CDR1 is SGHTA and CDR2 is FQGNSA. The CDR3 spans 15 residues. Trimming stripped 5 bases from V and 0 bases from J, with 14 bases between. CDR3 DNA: TGTGCCAGCAGCCTCTGGGGGCGGAGCTCCTACGAGCAGTACTTC. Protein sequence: CASSLWGRSSYEQYF.

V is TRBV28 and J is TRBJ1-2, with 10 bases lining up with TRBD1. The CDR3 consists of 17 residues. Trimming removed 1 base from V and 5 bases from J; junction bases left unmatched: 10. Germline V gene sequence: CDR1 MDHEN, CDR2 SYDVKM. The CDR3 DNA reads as TGTGCCAGCAGTTTATTGGGCGGGGGACAGGGGTCTTATGGCTACACCTTC. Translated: CASSLLGGGQGSYGYTF.

CDR3 in amino acids: CSAQSGVGGYTF. The DNA of the CDR3 is TGCAGCGCCCAGTCGGGGGTGGGCGGCTACACCTTC. The chain is built from TRBV29-1 and TRBJ1-2; tentatively, D is TRBD1 (5 bases). Germline lookup yields CDR1 SQVTM and CDR2 ANQGSEA. This CDR3 region has 12 residues. Between the trimmed V and J ends, which lost 7 bases and 8 bases, there was a span of 17 bases.

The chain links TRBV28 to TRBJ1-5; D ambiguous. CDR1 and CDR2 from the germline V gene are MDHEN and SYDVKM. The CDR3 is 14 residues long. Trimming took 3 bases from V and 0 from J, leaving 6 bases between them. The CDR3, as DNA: TGTGCCAGCAGTTTGCAGTATAGCAATCAGCCCCAGCATTTT. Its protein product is CASSLQYSNQPQHF.